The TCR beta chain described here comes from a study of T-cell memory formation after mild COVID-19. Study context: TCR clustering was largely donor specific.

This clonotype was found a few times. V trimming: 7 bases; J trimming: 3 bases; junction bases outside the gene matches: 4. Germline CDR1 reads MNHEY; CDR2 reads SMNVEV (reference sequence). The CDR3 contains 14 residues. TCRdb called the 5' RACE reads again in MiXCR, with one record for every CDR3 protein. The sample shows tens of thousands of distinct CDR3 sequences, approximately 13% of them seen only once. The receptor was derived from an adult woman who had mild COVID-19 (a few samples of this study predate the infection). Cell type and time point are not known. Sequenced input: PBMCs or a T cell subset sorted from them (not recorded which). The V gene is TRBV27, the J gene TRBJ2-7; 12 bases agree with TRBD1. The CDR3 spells CASTGTGGIYEQYF. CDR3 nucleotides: TGTGCCAGCACCGGGACAGGGGGCATCTACGAGCAGTACTTC.